Sequencing of this T cell receptor (beta chain) was carried out in a study of human T cells and chemical hapten exposure. Whole-study findings and limits: No alteration of TCRs above 1 in 1000 frequency was seen with DPC sensitization.

TCRdb re-called the RACE reads through MiXCR, storing one row per CDR3 protein. The sample includes fewer than 85,000 distinct CDR3 sequences, over 6.5% of them seen just once. Germline assignment: CDR1 DFQATT and CDR2 SNEGSKA (reference sequence). The ends lost 4 bases at V and 0 bases at J; junction bases unmatched: 4. CDR3 length: 15 amino acids. This clonotype was recorded many times. The antigen is unknown. Time point given: healthy volunteer bleed at 6 weeks. The authors extracted total RNA from unfractionated whole blood. The chain carries TRBV20-1 and TRBJ2-3; 10 positions agree with TRBD2. This receptor was taken from a female donor in good health. Some clones in this sample may be carry-over from other donors' samples. The sequencing sample was made of whole blood. The CDR3 protein is CSANSGGISTDTQYF. The CDR3 region has the DNA TGCAGTGCTAATAGCGGGGGGATTAGCACAGATACGCAGTATTTT.